This record covers a single TCR beta chain. V gave up 6 bases and J gave up 2 bases; unmatched junction bases: 6. CDR3 length: 14 amino acids. Germline-derived CDR1 and CDR2 are ENHRY and SYGVKD. The data belong to a study of blood T cell repertoires in COVID-19. The repertoire was sequenced with immunoSEQ multiplex PCR; TCRdb's copy has only in-frame clones and lacks some. The table shows tens of thousands of clones, with 79% occurring only once. The specimen sequenced was peripheral blood. The sequence was obtained from a man aged 55 to 70 with active or convalescent COVID-19. The chain employs TRBV10-3 and TRBJ2-7; 8 bases are a match to TRBD1. For the CDR3, the DNA is TGTGCCATCAGGAGGACAGGGTCGCCCTACGAGCAGTACTTC. It specifies CAIRRTGSPYEQYF.